This TCR beta chain emerged from a study of response to subunit inactivated influenza vaccine. General study points: Authors suggested seasonal influenza vaccinations each recruit few new T cells.

TCRdb called the RT-PCR reads again in MiXCR, with one record for every CDR3 protein. The sample carries under 950,000 distinct CDR3 sequences, 21% recorded once. Comments on this clonotype: Its antigen is not known.

The specimen was PBMCs from blood, collected 4 to 6 days after vaccination. This sequence was found in a man aged 45 to 65 who received an inactivated influenza vaccine.

For the CDR3, the DNA is TGCAGCGTTGAAGGGACCACCTACGAGCAGTACTTC. It specifies CSVEGTTYEQYF. The rearrangement links TRBV29-1 to TRBJ2-7; D uncertain. In germline, CDR1 is SQVTM, CDR2 ANQGSEA. This CDR3 is built from 12 residues. V lost 1 base and J lost 2, with 6 bases in between.